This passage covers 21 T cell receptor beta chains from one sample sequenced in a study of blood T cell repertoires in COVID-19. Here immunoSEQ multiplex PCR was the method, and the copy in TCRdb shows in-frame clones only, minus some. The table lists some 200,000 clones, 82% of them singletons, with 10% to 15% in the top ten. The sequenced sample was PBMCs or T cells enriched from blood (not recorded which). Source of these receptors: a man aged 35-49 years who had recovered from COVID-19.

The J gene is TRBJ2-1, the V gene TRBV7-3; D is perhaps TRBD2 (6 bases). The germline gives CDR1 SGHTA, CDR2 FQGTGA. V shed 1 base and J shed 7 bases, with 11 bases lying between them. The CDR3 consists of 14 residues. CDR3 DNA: TGTGCCAGCAGCTTAAGCGGGAAAGGAAATGAGCAGTTCTTC. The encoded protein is CASSLSGKGNEQFF.

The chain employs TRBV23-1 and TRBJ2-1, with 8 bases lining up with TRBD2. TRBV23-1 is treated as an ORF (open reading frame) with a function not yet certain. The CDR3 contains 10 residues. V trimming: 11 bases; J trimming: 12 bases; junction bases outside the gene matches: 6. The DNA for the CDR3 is TGCGCCCCGGGGGGGGGTGTGCAGTTCTTC. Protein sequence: CAPGGGVQFF.

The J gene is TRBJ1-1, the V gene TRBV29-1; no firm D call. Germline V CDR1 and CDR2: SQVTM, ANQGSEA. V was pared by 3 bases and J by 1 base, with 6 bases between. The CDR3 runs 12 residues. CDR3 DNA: TGCAGCGTTGACCCCAGGAACACTGAAGCTTTCTTT. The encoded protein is CSVDPRNTEAFF.

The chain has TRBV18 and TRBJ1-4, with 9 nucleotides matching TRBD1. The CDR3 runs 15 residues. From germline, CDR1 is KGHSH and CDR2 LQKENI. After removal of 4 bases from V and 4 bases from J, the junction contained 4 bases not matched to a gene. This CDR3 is CASSLGTGINEKLFF. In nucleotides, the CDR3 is TGTGCCAGCTCACTCGGGACAGGGATTAATGAAAAACTGTTTTTT.

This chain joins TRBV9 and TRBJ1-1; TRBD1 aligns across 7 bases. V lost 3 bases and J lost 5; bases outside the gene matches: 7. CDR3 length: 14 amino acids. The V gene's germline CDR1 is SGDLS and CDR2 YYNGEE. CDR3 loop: CASSARQGGTEAFF. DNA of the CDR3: TGTGCCAGCAGCGCTAGACAGGGTGGGACTGAAGCTTTCTTT.

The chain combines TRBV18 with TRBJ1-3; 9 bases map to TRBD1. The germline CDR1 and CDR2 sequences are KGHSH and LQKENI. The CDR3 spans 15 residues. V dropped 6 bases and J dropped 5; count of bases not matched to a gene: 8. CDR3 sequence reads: CASSPGQGSRNTIYF. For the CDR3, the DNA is TGTGCCAGCTCTCCTGGACAGGGGAGTAGAAACACCATATATTTT.

Here the CDR3 reads CASSPYYDATNEKLFF. CDR3 coding DNA: TGTGCCAGCAGCCCATACTATGATGCAACTAATGAAAAACTGTTTTTT. V is TRBV7-2 and J is TRBJ1-4, with D unclear. The CDR3 is 16 amino acids. Deletions cut 5 bases from V and 0 bases from J, with 13 bases between. The germline gives CDR1 SGHTA, CDR2 FQGNSA.

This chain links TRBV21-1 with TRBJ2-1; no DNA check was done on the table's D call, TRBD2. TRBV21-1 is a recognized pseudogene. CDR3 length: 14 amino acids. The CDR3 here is CASPRFSGTNEQFF. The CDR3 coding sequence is TGTGCCAGCCCGCGGTTTAGCGGGACCAATGAGCAGTTCTTC.

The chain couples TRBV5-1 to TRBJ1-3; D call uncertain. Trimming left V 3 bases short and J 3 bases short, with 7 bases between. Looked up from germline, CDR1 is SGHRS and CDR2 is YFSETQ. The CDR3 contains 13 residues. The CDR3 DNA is TGCGCCAGCAGCTCTGAGGGTGGAAACACCATATATTTT. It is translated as CASSSEGGNTIYF.

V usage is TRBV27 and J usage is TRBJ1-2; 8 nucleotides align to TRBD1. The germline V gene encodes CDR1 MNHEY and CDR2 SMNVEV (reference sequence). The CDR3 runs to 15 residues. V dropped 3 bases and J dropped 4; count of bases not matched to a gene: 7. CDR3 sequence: CASSFWTGIGYGYTF. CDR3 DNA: TGTGCCAGCAGTTTTTGGACAGGGATTGGCTATGGCTACACCTTC.

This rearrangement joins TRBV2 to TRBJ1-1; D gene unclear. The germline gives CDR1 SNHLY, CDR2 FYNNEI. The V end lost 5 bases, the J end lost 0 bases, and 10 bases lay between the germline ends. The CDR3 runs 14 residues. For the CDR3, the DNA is TGTGCCAGCAGTTTCGAGGAGATGAACACTGAAGCTTTCTTT. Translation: CASSFEEMNTEAFF.

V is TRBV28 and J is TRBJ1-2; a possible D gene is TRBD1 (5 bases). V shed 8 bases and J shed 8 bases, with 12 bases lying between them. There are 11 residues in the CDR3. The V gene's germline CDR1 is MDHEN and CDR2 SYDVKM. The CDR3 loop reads CASGQVSGYTF. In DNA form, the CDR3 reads TGTGCCAGCGGACAAGTTTCCGGCTACACCTTC.

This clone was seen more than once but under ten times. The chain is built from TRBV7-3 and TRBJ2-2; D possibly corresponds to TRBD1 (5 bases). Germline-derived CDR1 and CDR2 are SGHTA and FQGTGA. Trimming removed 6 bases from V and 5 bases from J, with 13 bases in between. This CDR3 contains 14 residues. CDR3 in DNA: TGTGCCAGCAGTTACCCAGGGCGGACCGGGGAGCTGTTTTTT. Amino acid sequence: CASSYPGRTGELFF.

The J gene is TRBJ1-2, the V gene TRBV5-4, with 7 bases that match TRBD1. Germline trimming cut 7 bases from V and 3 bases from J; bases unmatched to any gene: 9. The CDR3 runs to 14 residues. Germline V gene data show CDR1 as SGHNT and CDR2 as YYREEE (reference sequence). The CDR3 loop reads CASFKDRDDYGYTF. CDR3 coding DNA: TGTGCCAGCTTCAAAGACAGGGACGACTATGGCTACACCTTC.

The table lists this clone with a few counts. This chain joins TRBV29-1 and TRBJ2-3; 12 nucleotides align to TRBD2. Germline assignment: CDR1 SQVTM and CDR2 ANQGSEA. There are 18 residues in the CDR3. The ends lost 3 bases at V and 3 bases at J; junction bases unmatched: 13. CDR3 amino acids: CSVERLGTSGSITDTQYF. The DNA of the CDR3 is TGCAGCGTTGAGCGGCTGGGGACTAGCGGGTCCATAACAGATACGCAGTATTTT.

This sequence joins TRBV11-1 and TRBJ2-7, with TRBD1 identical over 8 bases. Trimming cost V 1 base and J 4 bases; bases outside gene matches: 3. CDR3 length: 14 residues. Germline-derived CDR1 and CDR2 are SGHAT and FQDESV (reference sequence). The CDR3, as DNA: TGTGCCAGCAGCTTAGGACAGGGGAGATACGAGCAGTACGTC. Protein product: CASSLGQGRYEQYV.

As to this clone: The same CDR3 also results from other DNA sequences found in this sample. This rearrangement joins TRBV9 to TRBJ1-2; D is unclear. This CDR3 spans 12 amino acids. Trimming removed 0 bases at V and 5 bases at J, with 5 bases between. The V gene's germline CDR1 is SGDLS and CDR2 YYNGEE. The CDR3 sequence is CASSVVSYGYTF. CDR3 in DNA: TGTGCCAGCAGCGTAGTCTCGTATGGCTACACCTTC.

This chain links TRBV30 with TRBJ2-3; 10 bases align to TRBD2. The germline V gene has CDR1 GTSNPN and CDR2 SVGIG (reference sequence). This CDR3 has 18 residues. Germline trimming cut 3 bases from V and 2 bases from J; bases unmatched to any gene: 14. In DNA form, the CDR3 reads TGTGCCTGGAGAAAAATAACGGGACTAGCGAAGATCACAGATACGCAGTATTTT. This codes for CAWRKITGLAKITDTQYF.

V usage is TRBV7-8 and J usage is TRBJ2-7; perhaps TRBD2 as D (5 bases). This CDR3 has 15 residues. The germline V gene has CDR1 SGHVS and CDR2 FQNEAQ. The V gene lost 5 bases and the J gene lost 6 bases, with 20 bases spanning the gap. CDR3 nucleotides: TGTGCCAGCAGCCTCGTCGGGGTCGGGGTCGGCGAGCAGTACGTC. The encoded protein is CASSLVGVGVGEQYV.

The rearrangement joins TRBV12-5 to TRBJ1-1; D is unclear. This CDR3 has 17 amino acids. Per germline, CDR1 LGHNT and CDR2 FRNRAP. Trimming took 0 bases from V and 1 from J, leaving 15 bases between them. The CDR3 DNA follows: TGTGCTAGTGGTTTGGTACAAGGTATGGAGACGAACACTGAAGCTTTCTTT. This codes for CASGLVQGMETNTEAFF.

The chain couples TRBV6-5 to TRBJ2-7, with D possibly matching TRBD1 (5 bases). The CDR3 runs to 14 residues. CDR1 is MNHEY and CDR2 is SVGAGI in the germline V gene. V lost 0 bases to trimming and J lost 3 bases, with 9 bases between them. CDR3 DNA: TGTGCCAGCAGTTACTCGAGAGACAGCTACGAGCAGTACTTC. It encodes CASSYSRDSYEQYF.